Below are 7 T cell receptor beta chains sequenced from a single sample in a study of blood T cell repertoires in COVID-19. Measured with immunoSEQ multiplex PCR; TCRdb has only the in-frame clones, and not every one. The table includes around 180,000 clones, less than 85% detected once. Specimen: peripheral blood. The origin of the receptors is a human donor in a cohort sampled during active COVID-19.

This chain links TRBV18 with TRBJ1-6, with D possibly TRBD1 on 5 matching bases. The V and J ends lost 5 bases and 6 bases respectively, with 8 bases between them. This CDR3 has 13 residues. The germline gives CDR1 KGHSH, CDR2 LQKENI. Here the CDR3 DNA reads TGTGCCAGCTCAGACCAGGGTAATTCACCCCTCCACTTT. Translated: CASSDQGNSPLHF.

The chain links TRBV5-1 to TRBJ1-4, with TRBD1 identical over 7 bases. The CDR3 is 19 amino acids. Germline trimming cut 0 bases from V and 4 bases from J; bases unmatched to any gene: 15. Germline-derived CDR1 and CDR2 are SGHRS and YFSETQ. CDR3 loop: CASSLVGLAPGQHNEKLFF. Written as DNA, the CDR3 is TGCGCCAGCAGCTTGGTCGGGCTCGCTCCGGGACAGCATAATGAAAAACTGTTTTTT.

The rearrangement uses TRBV7-9 and TRBJ1-2; 7 nucleotides line up with TRBD1. V trimming: 1 base; J trimming: 5 bases; junction bases outside the gene matches: 7. Germline assignment: CDR1 SEHNR and CDR2 FQNEAQ (reference sequence). CDR3 length: 15 residues. The CDR3 DNA reads TGTGCCAGCAGCTTAGACAGGGGAAGGGATTATGGCTACACCTTC. It yields the protein CASSLDRGRDYGYTF.

The CDR3 DNA is TGTGCCAGCAGCTCAGAAACAGGGACCGGTTACGAGCAGTACTTC. Encoded protein: CASSSETGTGYEQYF. The genes are TRBV5-8 and TRBJ2-7; D is possibly TRBD1 (6 bases). Germline V gives CDR1 SGHTS, CDR2 YDEGEE. V lost 3 bases to trimming and J lost 4 bases, with 17 bases between them. The CDR3 is 15 residues long.

The rearrangement uses TRBV5-1 and TRBJ1-2; D is possibly TRBD1 (5 bases). Germline values: CDR1 SGHRS, CDR2 YFSETQ. This CDR3 comprises 14 residues. With 0 bases removed from V and 8 bases from J, the gap between germline ends came to 14 bases. The CDR3 bases are TGCGCCAGCAGCTTGGTGGGGGGGAAAGAAGGCTACACCTTC. Its translation is CASSLVGGKEGYTF.

The V gene is TRBV25-1, the J gene TRBJ2-1, with a tentative D call TRBD2 (5 bases). Germline values: CDR1 MGHDK, CDR2 SYGVNS. Trimming shortened V by 2 bases and J by 7 bases, and 18 bases separated the two germline ends. The CDR3 has 16 amino acids. The CDR3 protein is CASSEPARPGLNEQFF. DNA of the CDR3: TGTGCCAGCAGTGAACCCGCTCGCCCGGGGTTGAATGAGCAGTTCTTC. Full variable domain (missing parts from reference TRBV25-1 and TRBJ2-1): EADIYQTPRYLVIGTGKKITLECSQTMGHDKMYWYQQDPGMELHLIHYSYGVNSTEKGDLSSESTVSRIRTEHFPLTLESARPSHTSQYLCASSEPARPGLNEQFFGPGTRLTVL.

This clone has just a few counts. The chain links TRBV5-1 to TRBJ2-3; no definite D call. Germline loops: CDR1 SGHRS, CDR2 YFSETQ. Trimming took 6 bases from V and 2 from J, leaving 16 bases between them. The CDR3 extends over 15 amino acids. CDR3 protein: CASTGRARVTDTQYF. The DNA of the CDR3 is TGCGCCAGCACTGGGCGCGCCAGAGTCACAGATACGCAGTATTTT. Using reference TRBV5-1 and TRBJ2-3 for the parts outside the CDR3, the full variable domain is KAGVTQTPRYLIKTRGQQVTLSCSPISGHRSVSWYQQTPGQGLQFLFEYFSETQRNKGNFPGRFSGRQFSNSRSEMNVSTLELGDSALYLCASTGRARVTDTQYFGPGTRLTVL.